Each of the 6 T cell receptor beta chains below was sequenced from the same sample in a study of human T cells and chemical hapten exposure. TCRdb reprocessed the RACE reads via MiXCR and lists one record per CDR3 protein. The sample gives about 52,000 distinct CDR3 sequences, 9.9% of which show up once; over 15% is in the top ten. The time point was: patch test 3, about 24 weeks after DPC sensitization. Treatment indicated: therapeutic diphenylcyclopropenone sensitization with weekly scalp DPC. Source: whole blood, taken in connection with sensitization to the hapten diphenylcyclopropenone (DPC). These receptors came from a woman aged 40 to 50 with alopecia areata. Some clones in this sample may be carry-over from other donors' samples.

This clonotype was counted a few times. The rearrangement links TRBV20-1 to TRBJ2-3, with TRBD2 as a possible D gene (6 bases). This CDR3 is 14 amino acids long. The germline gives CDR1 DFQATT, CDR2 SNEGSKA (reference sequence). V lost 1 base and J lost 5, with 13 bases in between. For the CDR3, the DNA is TGCAGTGCTAGAGTAGCGGTGGCTGAAGATACGCAGTATTTT. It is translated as CSARVAVAEDTQYF.

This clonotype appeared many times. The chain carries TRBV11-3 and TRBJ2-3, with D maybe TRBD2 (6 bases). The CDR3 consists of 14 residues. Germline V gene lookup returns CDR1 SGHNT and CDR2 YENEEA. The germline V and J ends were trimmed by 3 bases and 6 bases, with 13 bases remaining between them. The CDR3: CASSFGGERDTQYF. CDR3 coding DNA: TGTGCCAGCAGCTTCGGAGGGGAAAGGGATACGCAGTATTTT.

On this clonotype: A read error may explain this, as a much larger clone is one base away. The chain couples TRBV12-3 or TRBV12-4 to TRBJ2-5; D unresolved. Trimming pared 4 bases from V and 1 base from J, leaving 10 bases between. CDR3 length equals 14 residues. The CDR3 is CASSSRAVQETQYF. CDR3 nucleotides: TGTGCCAGCAGTTCAAGGGCCGTCCAAGAGACCCAGTACTTC.

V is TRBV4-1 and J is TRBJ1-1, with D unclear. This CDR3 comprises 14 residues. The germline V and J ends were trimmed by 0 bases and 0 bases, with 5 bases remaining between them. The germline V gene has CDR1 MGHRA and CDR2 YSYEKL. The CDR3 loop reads CASSQDAVNTEAFF. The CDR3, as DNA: TGCGCCAGCAGCCAAGATGCAGTGAACACTGAAGCTTTCTTT.

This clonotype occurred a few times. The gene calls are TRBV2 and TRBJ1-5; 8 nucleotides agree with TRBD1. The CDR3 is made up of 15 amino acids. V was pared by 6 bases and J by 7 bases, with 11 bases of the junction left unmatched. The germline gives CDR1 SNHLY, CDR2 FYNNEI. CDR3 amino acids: CASSGRTGTTQPQHF. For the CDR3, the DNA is TGTGCCAGCAGCGGACGGACAGGGACGACCCAGCCCCAGCATTTT.

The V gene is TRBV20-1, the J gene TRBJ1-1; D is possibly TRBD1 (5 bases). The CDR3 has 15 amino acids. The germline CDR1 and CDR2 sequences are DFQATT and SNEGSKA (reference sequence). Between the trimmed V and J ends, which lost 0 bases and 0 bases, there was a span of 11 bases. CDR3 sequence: CSARDQEGMNTEAFF. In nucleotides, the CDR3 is TGCAGTGCTAGAGATCAAGAGGGGATGAACACTGAAGCTTTCTTT.